This T cell receptor beta chain stems from a study of blood T cell repertoires in COVID-19. The overall study: Sites in the United States, Italy and Spain provided acute and convalescent COVID-19 samples. PBMCs, B-cell-depleted T cells, or T cells were the source of the cDNA or gDNA that made up the material.

J gave up 2 bases and V 6 bases, and 6 bases lay outside the gene matches. Germline loops: CDR1 MNHEY, CDR2 SVGAGI. This CDR3 is 14 amino acids long. Authors' analysis steps: For nucleated cells, counts were estimated from reference gene primer amplification. Data came from immunoSEQ multiplex PCR; TCRdb stores just in-frame clones and leaves some out. V and J calls and clone size come straight from that table; D and trimming were deduced from the DNA. The data show 140,000 or so clones, approximately 89% seen once. Sequencing was done on a sample of peripheral blood. This sequence joins TRBV6-5 and TRBJ1-2; 7 nucleotides match TRBD1. The receptor was isolated from a human donor in a cohort sampled during active COVID-19. CDR3 in DNA: TGTGCCAGCAGGTCGGGACAGACCAACTATGGCTACACCTTC. Translation: CASRSGQTNYGYTF.